This T cell receptor beta chain is from a study of T cell repertoires in cytomegalovirus infection. As for the study in general: The authors relied on CMV epitopes, both recently identified HLA-C-restricted and well-studied HLA-B-restricted. Indications of both CMV infection and matching HLA type were provided by public TCR beta signatures. Overall study results and limits: The ex vivo response showed dominance by HLA-C-restricted CMV-specific TCR beta clonotypes.

In regard to this clonotype: Its antigen is currently unknown. The junction shows a germline mismatch at one end, possibly a read error.

TCRdb re-derived calls from the reads in MiXCR, one entry per CDR3 protein. The sample lists a few hundred thousand distinct CDR3 sequences, approximately 40% occurring once. This CDR3 region has 13 residues. This material consisted of cultured PBMCs, taken from culture after CMV antigen stimulation. The rearrangement uses TRBV12-3 or TRBV12-4 and TRBJ2-1; TRBD1 agrees at 8 bases. This TCR derives from a human donor in good health (CMV status not recorded). Some clones in this sample may be carry-over from other donors' samples. The CDR3 DNA reads TGTGCCAGCAGGGACAGGGTGATCAATGATCAGTTCTTC. Translated, it gives CASRDRVINDQFF.